This T cell receptor (beta chain) derives from a study of T-cell reconstitution after alpha-beta-depleted transplantation in children. Unique molecular identifiers were incorporated when the TCRbeta library was constructed. Each CDR3 protein is one row after TCRdb ran MiXCR on the PCR reads. The profile shows a few hundred thousand distinct CDR3 sequences, 13% of them singletons. The CDR3 totals 15 residues. V was clipped by 8 bases and J by 4 bases, with 17 bases between them. Germline CDR1 and CDR2: MDHEN and SYDVKM. This clonotype has a count of ten or more. This TCR was recovered from a human donor who donated a stem cell graft to a child with Fanconi anemia. The sample was PBMCs, taken from the stem cell graft. The chain is built from TRBV28 and TRBJ2-2; D is undetermined. CDR3: CASHSEGFGTGELFF. The CDR3 DNA is TGTGCCAGCCACTCGGAAGGGTTTGGCACCGGGGAGCTGTTTTTT. Based on the CDR3 plus reference TRBV28 and TRBJ2-2, the full variable domain is DVKVTQSSRYLVKRTGEKVFLECVQDMDHENMFWYRQDPGLGLRLIYFSYDVKMKEKGDIPEGYSVSREKKERFSLILESASTNQTSMYLCASHSEGFGTGELFFGEGSRLTVL.